This passage covers 15 T cell receptor beta chains from one sample sequenced in a study of CD39 and CD103 CD8 tumor-infiltrating T cells. The data were produced by immunoSEQ multiplex PCR, yet TCRdb's version contains in-frame clones alone and is incomplete. The sample records around 440 clones, 70% being singletons. Sequencing used CD39- CD103+ CD8+ T cells sorted from the tumor. Subset in this sample: CD103+CD39- single-positive CD45RA- CD8 T cells. The receptor source for this set is a human donor with head and neck squamous cell carcinoma.

The chain joins TRBV27 to TRBJ1-1; tentatively, D is TRBD1 (5 bases). V lost 4 bases to trimming and J lost 1 base, with 7 bases between them. This CDR3 region has 13 residues. Looked up from germline, CDR1 is MNHEY and CDR2 is SMNVEV (reference sequence). The CDR3 DNA follows: TGTGCCAGCAGTTCCGGGGGGAACACTGAAGCTTTCTTT. Translating gives CASSSGGNTEAFF.

Worth noting for this clone: Relative to the germline gene, one junction end is altered; a read error may explain this. This sequence joins TRBV19 and TRBJ2-2, with a weak D call TRBD2 (5 bases). The CDR3 sequence is 11 residues long. Germline values: CDR1 LNHDA, CDR2 SQIVND (reference sequence). CDR3 coding DNA: TGTGCTACTCGGAGGCACCGGGGAGCTGTTTTT. This sequence encodes CATRRHRGAVF.

V gene TRBV6-1 combines with J gene TRBJ1-3, with D hard to call. Trimming shortened V by 4 bases and J by 4 bases, and 14 bases separated the two germline ends. Germline assignment: CDR1 MNHNS and CDR2 SASEGT. CDR3 length: 15 residues. The CDR3: CASSVEGPLGNTIYF. DNA for the CDR3: TGTGCCAGCAGTGTCGAGGGTCCTTTGGGAAACACCATATATTTT.

The J gene is TRBJ2-7, the V gene TRBV27; D gene unclear. Deletions cut 6 bases from V and 1 base from J, with 19 bases between. This CDR3 contains 16 residues. CDR1 is MNHEY and CDR2 is SMNVEV in the germline V gene (reference sequence). The chain's CDR3 is CASSPRPPAASYEQYF. The CDR3, as DNA: TGTGCCAGCAGCCCACGACCCCCGGCGGCGTCCTACGAGCAGTACTTC.

The gene calls are TRBV14 and TRBJ2-7; D possibly corresponds to TRBD2 (5 bases). Germline V gene sequence: CDR1 SGHDN, CDR2 FVKESK. V dropped 4 bases and J dropped 6 bases, with 13 bases sitting between them. The CDR3 extends over 13 amino acids. The CDR3 sequence: CASSPGIFGEQYF. In nucleotides, the CDR3 is TGTGCCAGCAGCCCGGGGATCTTCGGCGAGCAGTACTTC.

CDR3 sequence (DNA): TGCGCCAGCAGCGCAGGTACAGTGGGCTACGAGCAGTACTTC. Amino acids: CASSAGTVGYEQYF. The chain has TRBV5-1 and TRBJ2-7, with no clear D. The CDR3 loop spans 14 amino acids. Trimming took off 4 bases at V and 3 bases at J, with 14 bases between the two ends. Germline V gene data show CDR1 as SGHRS and CDR2 as YFSETQ.

This chain uses TRBV19 with TRBJ1-5; D possibly corresponds to TRBD1 (5 bases). In germline, CDR1 is LNHDA, CDR2 SQIVND (reference sequence). V gave up 4 bases and J gave up 0 bases, with 19 bases separating them. This CDR3 spans 18 amino acids. The CDR3 nucleotides read TGTGCCAGTAGTAGGGACCAGGTTTCGGGAGATAGCAATCAGCCCCAGCATTTT. The encoded protein is CASSRDQVSGDSNQPQHF.

By share, this clone ranks as hyperexpanded (1% or more). CDR3 residues: CASSQVLIPGEQYF. For the CDR3, the DNA is TGTGCCAGCAGCCAAGTCCTCATACCGGGGGAGCAGTACTTC. The chain links TRBV7-2 to TRBJ2-7; tentative D call: TRBD2 (5 bases). The CDR3 extends over 14 amino acids. Looked up from germline, CDR1 is SGHTA and CDR2 is FQGNSA. V was cut by 5 bases and J by 7 bases, with 18 bases left in between.

The V and J genes are TRBV18 and TRBJ1-1; 7 bases are a match to TRBD1. Trimming took 4 bases from V and 3 from J; bases not matched to a gene: 11. The germline gives CDR1 KGHSH, CDR2 LQKENI. CDR3 length: 16 residues. The CDR3 region is CASSLIGTEYHTEAFF. The CDR3 DNA reads TGTGCCAGCTCACTAATTGGGACAGAATACCACACTGAAGCTTTCTTT.

The CDR3 coding sequence is TGTGCCAGCAGCTTAGTGGGCGGGGGGGCAGATACGCAGTATTTT. It yields the protein CASSLVGGGADTQYF. The chain couples TRBV7-2 to TRBJ2-3, with 9 bases lining up with TRBD2. V lost 1 base to trimming and J lost 4 bases; unmatched junction nucleotides: 3. The CDR3 is 15 residues long. Germline V gene data show CDR1 as SGHTA and CDR2 as FQGNSA.

In this sample, this clone turned up once. V usage is TRBV7-2 and J usage is TRBJ2-5, with D possibly TRBD1 on 5 matching bases. Judging by the DNA end, TRBJ2-7 fits better; the J call may be wrong. The CDR3 consists of 15 residues. The germline V gene has CDR1 SGHTA and CDR2 FQGNSA. This CDR3 reads CASSLVVQDTYEQYF. CDR3 in DNA: TGTGCCAGCAGCTTAGTTGTACAGGACACCTACGAGCAGTACTTC.

The CDR3 DNA reads as TGTGCCAGCAGGGGGTGGAGCGGCTCTGGAAACACCATATATTTT. Protein product: CASRGWSGSGNTIYF. J is TRBJ1-3 and V is TRBV2, with D hard to call. There are 15 residues in the CDR3. Germline V lookup: CDR1 SNHLY, CDR2 FYNNEI. Trimming removed 6 bases from V and 0 bases from J, with 12 bases in between.

This clone was picked up a small number of times. This chain uses TRBV7-9 with TRBJ1-1, with TRBD1 identical over 8 bases. Germline V gene data show CDR1 as SEHNR and CDR2 as FQNEAQ (reference sequence). Trimming took 5 bases from V and 7 from J; bases not matched to a gene: 3. The CDR3 length is 12 residues. The CDR3 reads CASSTDRGEAFF. CDR3 DNA: TGTGCCAGCAGCACTGACAGGGGTGAAGCTTTCTTT.

The chain combines TRBV10-1 with TRBJ1-1, with D possibly matching TRBD1 (5 bases). Germline-derived CDR1 and CDR2 are WNHNN and SYGVQD (reference sequence). The CDR3 spans 9 residues. Trimming took 10 bases from V and 10 from J, leaving 10 bases between them. The CDR3 DNA reads TGCGCCACCGGGGGGAGAGCTTTCTTT. Its translation: CATGGRAFF.

The gene calls are TRBV7-8 and TRBJ2-7, with 7 bases matching TRBD1. V lost 5 bases and J lost 6; bases outside the gene matches: 7. The CDR3 covers 13 residues. In germline, CDR1 is SGHVS, CDR2 FQNEAQ. CDR3 protein: CASSHRGLGEQYF. CDR3 DNA sequence: TGTGCCAGCAGCCACAGGGGCCTGGGCGAGCAGTACTTC.